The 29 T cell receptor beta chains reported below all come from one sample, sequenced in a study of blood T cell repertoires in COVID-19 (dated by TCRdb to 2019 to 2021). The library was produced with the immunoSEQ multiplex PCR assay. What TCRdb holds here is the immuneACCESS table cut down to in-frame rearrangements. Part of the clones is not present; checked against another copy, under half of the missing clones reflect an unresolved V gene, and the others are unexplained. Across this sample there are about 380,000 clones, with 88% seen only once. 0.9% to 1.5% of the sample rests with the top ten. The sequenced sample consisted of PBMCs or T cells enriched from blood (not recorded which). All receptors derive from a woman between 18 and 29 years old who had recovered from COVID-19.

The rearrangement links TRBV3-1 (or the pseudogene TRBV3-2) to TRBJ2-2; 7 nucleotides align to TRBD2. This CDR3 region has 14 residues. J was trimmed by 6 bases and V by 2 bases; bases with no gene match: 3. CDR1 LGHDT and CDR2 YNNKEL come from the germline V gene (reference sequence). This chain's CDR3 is CASSQFGGSGELFF. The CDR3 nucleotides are TGTGCCAGCAGCCAATTCGGGGGGTCCGGGGAGCTGTTTTTT.

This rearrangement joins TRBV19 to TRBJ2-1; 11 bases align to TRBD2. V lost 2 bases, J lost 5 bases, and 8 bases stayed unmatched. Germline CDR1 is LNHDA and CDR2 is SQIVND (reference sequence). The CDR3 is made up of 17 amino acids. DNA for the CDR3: TGTGCCAGTAGTATATTTTTAATAGCGGGGGGGAACAATGAGCAGTTCTTC. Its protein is CASSIFLIAGGNNEQFF.

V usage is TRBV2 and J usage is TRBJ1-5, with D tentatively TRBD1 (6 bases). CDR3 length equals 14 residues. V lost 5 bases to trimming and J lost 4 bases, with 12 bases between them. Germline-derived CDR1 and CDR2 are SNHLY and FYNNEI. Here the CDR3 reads CASSKGQKNQPQHF. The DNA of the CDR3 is TGTGCCAGCAGTAAAGGACAGAAGAATCAGCCCCAGCATTTT.

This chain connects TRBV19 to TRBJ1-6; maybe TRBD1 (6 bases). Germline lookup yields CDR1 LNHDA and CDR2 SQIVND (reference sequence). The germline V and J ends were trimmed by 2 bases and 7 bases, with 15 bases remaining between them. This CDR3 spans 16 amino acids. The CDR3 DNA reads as TGTGCCAGTAGTATACGGGGGGCCGCCTTGAATTCACCCCTCCACTTT. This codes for CASSIRGAALNSPLHF.

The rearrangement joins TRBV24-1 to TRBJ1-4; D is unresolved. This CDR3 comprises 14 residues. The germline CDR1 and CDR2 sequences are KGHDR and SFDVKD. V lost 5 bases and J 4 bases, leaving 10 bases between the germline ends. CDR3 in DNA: TGTGCCACCAGTGCGGGTGGCGATAATGAAAAACTGTTTTTT. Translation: CATSAGGDNEKLFF.

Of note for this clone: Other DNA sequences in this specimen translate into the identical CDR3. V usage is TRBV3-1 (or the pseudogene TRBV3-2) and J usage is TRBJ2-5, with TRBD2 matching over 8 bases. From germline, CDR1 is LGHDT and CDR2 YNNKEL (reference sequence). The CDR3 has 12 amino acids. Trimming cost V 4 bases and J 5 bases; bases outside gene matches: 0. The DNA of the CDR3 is TGTGCCAGCAGCCCTAGCGGGGAGACCCAGTACTTC. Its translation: CASSPSGETQYF.

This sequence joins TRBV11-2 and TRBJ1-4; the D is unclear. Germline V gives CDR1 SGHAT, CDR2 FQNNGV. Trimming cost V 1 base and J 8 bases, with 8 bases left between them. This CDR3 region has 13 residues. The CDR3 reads CASSLGRGEKLFF. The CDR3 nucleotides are TGTGCCAGCAGCTTAGGCCGGGGAGAAAAACTGTTTTTT.

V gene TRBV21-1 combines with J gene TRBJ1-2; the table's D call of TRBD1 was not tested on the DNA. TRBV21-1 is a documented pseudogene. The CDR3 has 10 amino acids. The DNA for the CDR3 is TGTGCCAGCAGTCTCCGACACTACACCTTC. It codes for CASSLRHYTF.

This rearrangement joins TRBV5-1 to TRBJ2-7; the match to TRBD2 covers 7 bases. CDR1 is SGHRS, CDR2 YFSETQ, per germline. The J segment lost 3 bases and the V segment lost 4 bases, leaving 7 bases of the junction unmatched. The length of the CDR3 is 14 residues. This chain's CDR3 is CASSVRLASYEQYF. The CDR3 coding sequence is TGCGCCAGCAGCGTTCGACTAGCCAGCTACGAGCAGTACTTC.

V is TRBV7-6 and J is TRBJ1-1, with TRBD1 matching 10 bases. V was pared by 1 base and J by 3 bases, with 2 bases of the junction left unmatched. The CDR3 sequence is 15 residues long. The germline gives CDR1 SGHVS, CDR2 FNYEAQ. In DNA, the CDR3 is TGTGCCAGCAGCTTAGGGACAGGGGGGTACACTGAAGCTTTCTTT. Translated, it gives CASSLGTGGYTEAFF.

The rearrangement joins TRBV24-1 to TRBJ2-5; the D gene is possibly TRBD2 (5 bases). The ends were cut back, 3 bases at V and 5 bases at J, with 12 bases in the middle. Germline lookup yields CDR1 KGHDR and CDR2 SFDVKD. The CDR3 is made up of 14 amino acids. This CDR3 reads CATSDHDYIETQYF. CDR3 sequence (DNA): TGTGCCACCAGTGATCACGACTACATCGAGACCCAGTACTTC.

For the CDR3, the DNA is TGTGCCAGCAGCTTATTAGCCTACGAGCAGTACTTC. Its protein is CASSLLAYEQYF. The chain is built from TRBV7-2 and TRBJ2-7; the D is unclear. Germline V lookup: CDR1 SGHTA, CDR2 FQGNSA. Trimming removed 2 bases from V and 2 bases from J, with 4 bases in between. This CDR3 comprises 12 residues.

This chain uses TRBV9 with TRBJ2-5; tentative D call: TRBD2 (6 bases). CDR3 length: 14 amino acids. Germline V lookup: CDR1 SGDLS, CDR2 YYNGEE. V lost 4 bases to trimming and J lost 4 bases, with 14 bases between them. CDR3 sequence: CASSLVGGSETQYF. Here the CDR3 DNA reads TGTGCCAGCAGCCTTGTTGGGGGGTCAGAGACCCAGTACTTC.

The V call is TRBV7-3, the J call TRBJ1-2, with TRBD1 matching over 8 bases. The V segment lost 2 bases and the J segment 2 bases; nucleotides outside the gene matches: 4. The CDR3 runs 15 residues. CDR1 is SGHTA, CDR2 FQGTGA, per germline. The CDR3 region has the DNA TGTGCCAGCAGCTTACTGGACAGGGTCAACTATGGCTACACCTTC. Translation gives CASSLLDRVNYGYTF.

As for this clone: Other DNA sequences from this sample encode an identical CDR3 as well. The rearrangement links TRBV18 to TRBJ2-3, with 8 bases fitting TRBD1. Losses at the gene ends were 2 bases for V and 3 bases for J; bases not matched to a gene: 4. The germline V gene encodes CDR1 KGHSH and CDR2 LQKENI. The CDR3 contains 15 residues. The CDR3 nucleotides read TGTGCCAGCTCACCAGGACAGGGTTCTACAGATACGCAGTATTTT. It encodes CASSPGQGSTDTQYF.

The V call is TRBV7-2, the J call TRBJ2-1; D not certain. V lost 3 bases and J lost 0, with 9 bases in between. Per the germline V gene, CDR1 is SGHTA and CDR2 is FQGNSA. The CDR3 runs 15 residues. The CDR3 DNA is TGTGCCAGCAGCTTCGTGGCTAGCTCCTACAATGAGCAGTTCTTC. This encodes CASSFVASSYNEQFF.

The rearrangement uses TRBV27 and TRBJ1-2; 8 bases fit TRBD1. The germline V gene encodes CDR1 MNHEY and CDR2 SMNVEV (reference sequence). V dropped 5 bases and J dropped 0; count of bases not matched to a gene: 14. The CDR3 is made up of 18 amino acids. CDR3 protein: CASSLTRPGGASNYGYTF. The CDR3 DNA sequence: TGTGCCAGCAGTCTTACCCGCCCAGGGGGCGCATCTAACTATGGCTACACCTTC.

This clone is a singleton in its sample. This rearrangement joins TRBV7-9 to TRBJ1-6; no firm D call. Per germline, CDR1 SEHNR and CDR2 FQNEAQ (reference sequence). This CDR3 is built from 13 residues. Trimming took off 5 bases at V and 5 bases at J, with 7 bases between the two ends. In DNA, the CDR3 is TGTGCCAGCAGCCCCCCAGATAATTCACCCCTCCACTTT. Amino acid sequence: CASSPPDNSPLHF.

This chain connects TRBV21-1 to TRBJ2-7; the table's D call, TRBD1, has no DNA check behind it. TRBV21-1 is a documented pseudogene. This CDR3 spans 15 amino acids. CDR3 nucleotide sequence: TGTGCCAGCAGCAAAGTGGTAGGGGTTAGGTACGAGCAGTACTTC. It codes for CASSKVVGVRYEQYF.

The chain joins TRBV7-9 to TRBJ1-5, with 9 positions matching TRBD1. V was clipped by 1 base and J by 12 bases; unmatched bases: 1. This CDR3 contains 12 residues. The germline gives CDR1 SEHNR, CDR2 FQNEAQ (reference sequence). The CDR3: CASSLVGQGQHF. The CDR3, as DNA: TGTGCCAGCAGCTTAGTGGGACAGGGCCAGCATTTT.

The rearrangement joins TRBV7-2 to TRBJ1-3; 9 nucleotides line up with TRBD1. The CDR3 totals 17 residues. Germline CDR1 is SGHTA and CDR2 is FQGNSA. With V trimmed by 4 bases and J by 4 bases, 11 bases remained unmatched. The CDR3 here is CASSSTTVGTGGNTIYF. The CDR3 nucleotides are TGTGCCAGCAGCTCTACTACCGTCGGGACAGGGGGAAACACCATATATTTT.

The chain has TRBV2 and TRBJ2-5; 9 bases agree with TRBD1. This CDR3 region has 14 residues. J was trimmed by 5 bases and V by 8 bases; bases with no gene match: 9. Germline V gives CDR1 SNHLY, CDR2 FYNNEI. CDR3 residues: CASLPGQGVETQYF. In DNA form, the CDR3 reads TGTGCCAGCTTACCGGGACAGGGTGTGGAGACCCAGTACTTC.

This CDR3 is CASSLTGAISDTQYF. For the CDR3, the DNA is TGTGCCAGCAGCTTAACGGGGGCTATATCAGATACGCAGTATTTT. The chain is built from TRBV7-3 and TRBJ2-3; perhaps TRBD1 as D (6 bases). Germline CDR1 reads SGHTA; CDR2 reads FQGTGA. Trimming left V 0 bases short and J 4 bases short, with 11 bases between. The CDR3 spans 15 residues.

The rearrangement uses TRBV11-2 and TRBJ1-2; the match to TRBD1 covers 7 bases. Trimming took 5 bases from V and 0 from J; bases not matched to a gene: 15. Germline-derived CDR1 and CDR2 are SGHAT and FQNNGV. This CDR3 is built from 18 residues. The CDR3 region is CASSDHKQGSRTNYGYTF. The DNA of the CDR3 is TGTGCCAGCAGCGATCACAAACAGGGGAGCCGTACTAACTATGGCTACACCTTC.

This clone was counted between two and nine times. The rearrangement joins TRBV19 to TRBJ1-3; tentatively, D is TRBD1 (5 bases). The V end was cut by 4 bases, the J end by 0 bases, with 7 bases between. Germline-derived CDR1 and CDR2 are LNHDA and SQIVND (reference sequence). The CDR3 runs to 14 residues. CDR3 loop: CASSTGFSGNTIYF. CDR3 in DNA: TGTGCCAGTAGTACAGGGTTCTCTGGAAACACCATATATTTT.

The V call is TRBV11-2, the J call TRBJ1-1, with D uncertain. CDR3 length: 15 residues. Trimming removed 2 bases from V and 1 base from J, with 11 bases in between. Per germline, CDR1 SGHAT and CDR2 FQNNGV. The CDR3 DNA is TGTGCCAGCAGCTTAATCGTACACCCGAACACTGAAGCTTTCTTT. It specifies CASSLIVHPNTEAFF. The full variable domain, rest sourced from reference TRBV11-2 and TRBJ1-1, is EAGVAQSPRYKIIEKRQSVAFWCNPISGHATLYWYQQILGQGPKLLIQFQNNGVVDDSQLPKDRFSAERLKGVDSTLKIQPAKLEDSAVYLCASSLIVHPNTEAFFGQGTRLTVV.

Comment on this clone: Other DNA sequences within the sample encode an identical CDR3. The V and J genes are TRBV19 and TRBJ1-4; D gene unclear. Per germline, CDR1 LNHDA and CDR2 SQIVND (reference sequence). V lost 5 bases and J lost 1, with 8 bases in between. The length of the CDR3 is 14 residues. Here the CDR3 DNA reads TGTGCCAGTAGTTCCCGGGGAACTAATGAAAAACTGTTTTTT. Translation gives CASSSRGTNEKLFF.

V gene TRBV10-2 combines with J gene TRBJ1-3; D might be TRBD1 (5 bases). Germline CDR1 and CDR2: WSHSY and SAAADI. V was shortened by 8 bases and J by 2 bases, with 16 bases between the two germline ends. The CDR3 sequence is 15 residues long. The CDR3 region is CASRVEGSPGNTIYF. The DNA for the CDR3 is TGCGCCAGCCGAGTGGAGGGGTCTCCTGGAAACACCATATATTTT.

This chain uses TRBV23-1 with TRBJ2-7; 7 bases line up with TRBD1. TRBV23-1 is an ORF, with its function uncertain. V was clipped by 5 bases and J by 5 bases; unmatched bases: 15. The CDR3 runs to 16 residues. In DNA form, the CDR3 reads TGCGCCAGCAGTGAGGACGGGGACAGCCGGTCCGACGAGCAGTACTTC. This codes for CASSEDGDSRSDEQYF.